Listed below are T cell receptor beta chains from one sample, sequenced in a study of blood T cell repertoires in COVID-19. Measured with immunoSEQ multiplex PCR; TCRdb has only the in-frame clones, and not every one. The sample consists of roughly 140,000 clones, 76% of them appearing once. Input material: peripheral blood. These receptors came from a man between 60 and 70 years old with acute or convalescent COVID-19. Each CDR3 is given with its conserved first and last residue. D genes are given only for firm matches. Not all rows give a size; the values are once, few, many and, for expanded clones, a class.

>.|TRBJ1-5|TRBD1|TRBV28
TGTGCCAGCAGCTCCAGGGGGTTTAGCAATCAGCCCCAGCATTTT
CASSSRGFSNQPQHF
>few|TRBJ1-1|.|TRBV29-1
TGCAGCGTTGAAGCCTGGGGGGGGGCTGAAGCTTTCTTT
CSVEAWGGAEAFF
>.|TRBJ2-1|TRBD2|TRBV5-4
TGTGCCAGCAGCTATAAAGCGGGACCCTTCTACAATGAGCAGTTCTTC
CASSYKAGPFYNEQFF
>few|TRBJ1-1|TRBD1|TRBV5-5
TGTGCCAGTTGGCTGGGACAGTTGAACACTGAAGCTTTCTTT
CASWLGQLNTEAFF
>.|TRBJ2-7|TRBD2|TRBV5-4
TGTGCCAGCAGCCCTGGTGGTAGCGGGAGAACCTACGAGCAGTACTTC
CASSPGGSGRTYEQYF
>once|TRBJ2-2|.|TRBV24-1
TGTGCCGGATCCTACCCTGGGCCCGGGGAGCTGTTTTTT
CAGSYPGPGELFF
>.|TRBJ2-3|TRBD2|TRBV6-5
TGTGCCAGCAGTTACCTAGCGGGAGATAACCCAGATACGCAGTATTTT
CASSYLAGDNPDTQYF
>.|TRBJ1-3|.|TRBV10-3
TGTGCCATCAGTGACGGGGTTCACTCTGGAAACACCATATATTTT
CAISDGVHSGNTIYF
>.|TRBJ1-5|TRBD1|TRBV5-1
TGCGCCAGCAGCCCAGGGGACAGTAGCAATCAGCCCCAGCATTTT
CASSPGDSSNQPQHF
>.|TRBJ2-3|TRBD2|TRBV7-6
TGTGCCAGCAGCGTTGGCGGGGGAGCTAGCACAGATACGCAGTATTTT
CASSVGGGASTDTQYF
>.|TRBJ2-2|TRBD2|TRBV3-1/TRBV3-2
TGTGCCAGCAGCCAAGAGGCTAGCGGGAGTTACACCGGGGAGCTGTTTTTT
CASSQEASGSYTGELFF
>.|TRBJ2-7|.|TRBV28
TGTGCCAGCAGTTCCCTCCAGGGGGGATCCTACGAGCAGTACTTC
CASSSLQGGSYEQYF
>.|TRBJ2-3|TRBD2|TRBV5-1
TGCGCCAGCAGCTTGGTGGCTAGCGGGGGCACAGATACGCAGTATTTT
CASSLVASGGTDTQYF
>.|TRBJ2-1|.|TRBV7-9
TGTGCCAGCAGCTTAGCCCCGGAGTTCTTC
CASSLAPEFF
>.|TRBJ2-1|TRBD2|TRBV6-4
TGTGCCAGCAGTGGGGCGGGAGCGGGAGTTCATGAGCAGTTCTTC
CASSGAGAGVHEQFF
>few|TRBJ2-3|.|TRBV5-4
TGTGCCAGCAGCTTGGAGGTAGCGGTTACGATTACAGATACGCAGTATTTT
CASSLEVAVTITDTQYF
>once|TRBJ1-1|TRBD1|TRBV3-1/TRBV3-2
TGTGCCAGCAGCCCCAGGGACAGGGGCACTGAAGCTTTCTTT
CASSPRDRGTEAFF
>.|TRBJ2-5|.|TRBV6-4
TGTGCCAGCAGTGACTCGCCGGCTAGCCCCCAGTACTTC
CASSDSPASPQYF
>.|TRBJ1-4|.|TRBV3-1/TRBV3-2
TGTGCCAGCAGCCAACAGGGTATCGGTGAAAAACTGTTTTTT
CASSQQGIGEKLFF
>.|TRBJ1-5|.|TRBV11-2
TGTGCCAGCAGCTTTTCGTCAGGGTGGAATCAGCCCCAGCATTTT
CASSFSSGWNQPQHF
>.|TRBJ2-1|.|TRBV7-9
TGTGCCAGCAGCTACACAGTAGAGCAGTTCTTC
CASSYTVEQFF
>.|TRBJ2-5|.|TRBV7-2
TGTGCCAGCAGCTCCGACTTAGGGGCCCAGTACTTC
CASSSDLGAQYF
>few|TRBJ2-7|TRBD2|TRBV30
TGTGCCTGGAACCCGGGGGGAAGCTCCTACGAGCAGTACTTC
CAWNPGGSSYEQYF
>few|TRBJ1-2|.|TRBV2
TGTGCCAGCAGTGAAAATCGACAGGTCAACTATGGCTACACCTTC
CASSENRQVNYGYTF
>.|TRBJ2-1|TRBD2|TRBV5-6
TGTGCCAGCAGCTTGTTTGGGACTAGCAGCTACAATGAGCAGTTCTTC
CASSLFGTSSYNEQFF
>.|TRBJ2-1|.|TRBV10-1
TGCGCCGCCAGGGATCATAGTGGCGGTGAGCAGTTCTTC
CAARDHSGGEQFF
>once|TRBJ2-3|TRBD2|TRBV5-1
TGCGCCAGCAGCCTGCCAACTAGCGGGAGGACTCGCACAGATACGCAGTATTTT
CASSLPTSGRTRTDTQYF
>.|TRBJ2-5|TRBD1|TRBV28
TGTGCCAGCAGTTCGGGACAGCAAGAGACCCAGTACTTC
CASSSGQQETQYF
>.|TRBJ1-3|.|TRBV5-1
TGCGCCAGCAGCTTGGCCGACAGCACTTCGAACACCATATATTTT
CASSLADSTSNTIYF
>few|TRBJ1-5|.|TRBV4-1
TGCGCCAGCAGCCCGGCCGGGGGGGAGCCCCAGCATTTT
CASSPAGGEPQHF
>.|TRBJ2-7|.|TRBV29-1
TGCAGCGCCACTATTCGGGAGAAGGTCTCCTACGAGCAGTACTTC
CSATIREKVSYEQYF
>once|TRBJ1-2|TRBD1|TRBV7-2
TGTGCCAGCAGCCCTCATTCACCGGGACAGAACTATGGCTACACCTTC
CASSPHSPGQNYGYTF
>.|TRBJ2-1|TRBD1|TRBV11-2
TGTGCCAGCAGCTTCCAGGACAGGGGGCACAATGAGCAGTTCTTC
CASSFQDRGHNEQFF
>.|TRBJ2-7|TRBD2|TRBV6-5
TGTGCCAGCAGTTCGGGACTAACAGGCTCCTACGAGCAGTACTTC
CASSSGLTGSYEQYF
>.|TRBJ2-2|.|TRBV24-1
TGTGCCACCAGTGATTTGGGCAGGTTGAACACCGGGGAGCTGTTTTTT
CATSDLGRLNTGELFF
>.|TRBJ1-6|.|TRBV6-2/TRBV6-3
TGTGCCAGCAGTTCAACTCGGGGGGCCGGTTCACCCCTCCACTTT
CASSSTRGAGSPLHF
>.|TRBJ2-3|TRBD2|TRBV10-3
TGTGCCATCAGGGGACGACTAGCGGAGTTTGGAAATACGCAGTATTTT
CAIRGRLAEFGNTQYF
>.|TRBJ1-1|TRBD1|TRBV5-6
TGTGCCACCCACTGGTGGGGACAGGTAACTGAAGCTTTCTTT
CATHWWGQVTEAFF
>many|TRBJ2-7|TRBD2|TRBV4-2
TGTGCCAGCAGCCAAGAAGCGGGAGATTACGTCGAGCAGTACTTC
CASSQEAGDYVEQYF
>.|TRBJ2-1|TRBD2|TRBV11-2
TGTGCCAGCAGCTTAAGCGGGAGGGCGGGGAATGAGCAGTTCTTC
CASSLSGRAGNEQFF
>.|TRBJ1-1|TRBD1|TRBV7-2
TGTGCCAGCAGCCCCCTCTCAGGGGGACAGACTGAAGCTTTCTTT
CASSPLSGGQTEAFF
>few|TRBJ1-6|.|TRBV5-1
TGCGCCAGCAGCTTACTTACCACTTCACCCCTCCACTTT
CASSLLTTSPLHF
>.|TRBJ2-2|.|TRBV7-2
TGTGCCAGCAGCCAGAATCAAGCGGGCACCGGGGAGCTGTTTTTT
CASSQNQAGTGELFF
>.|TRBJ2-1|TRBD2|TRBV5-4
TGTGCCAGCAGCCCTAAACTAGCGGGGCTGAATGAGCAGTTCTTC
CASSPKLAGLNEQFF
>.|TRBJ1-2|.|TRBV5-1
TGCGCCAGCAGCTTGGCCTTAGAATATGGCTACACCTTC
CASSLALEYGYTF
>.|TRBJ2-3|.|TRBV11-2
TGTGCCAGCAGCTCAGTTGGCACCCGCACAGATACGCAGTATTTT
CASSSVGTRTDTQYF
>.|TRBJ2-7|TRBD2|TRBV28
TGTGCCAGCAGTAAAGGACTAGCGGTACCCTACGAGCAGTACTTC
CASSKGLAVPYEQYF